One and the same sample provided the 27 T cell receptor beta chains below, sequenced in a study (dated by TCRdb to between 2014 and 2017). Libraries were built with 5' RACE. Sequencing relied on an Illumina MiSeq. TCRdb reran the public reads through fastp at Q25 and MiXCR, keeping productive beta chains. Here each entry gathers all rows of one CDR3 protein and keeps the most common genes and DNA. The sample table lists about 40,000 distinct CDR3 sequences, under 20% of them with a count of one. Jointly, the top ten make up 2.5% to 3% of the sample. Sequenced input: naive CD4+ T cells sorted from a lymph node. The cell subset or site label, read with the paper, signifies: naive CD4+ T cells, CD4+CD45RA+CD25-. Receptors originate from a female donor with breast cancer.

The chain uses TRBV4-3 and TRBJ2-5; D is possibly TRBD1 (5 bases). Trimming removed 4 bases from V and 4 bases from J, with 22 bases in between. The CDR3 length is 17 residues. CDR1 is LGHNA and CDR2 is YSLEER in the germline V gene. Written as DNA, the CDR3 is TGCGCCAGCAGCCCAGACCTACTCGACAAAAGGGGAGAGACCCAGTACTTC. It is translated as CASSPDLLDKRGETQYF.

Here the CDR3 DNA reads TGTGCCAGCAGCTCTCCGGATGGTTTGAACACTGAAGCTTTCTTT. Translation gives CASSSPDGLNTEAFF. V gene TRBV12-3 or TRBV12-4 combines with J gene TRBJ1-1; D is unresolved. The CDR3 is made up of 15 amino acids. V lost 6 bases and J 0 bases, leaving 14 bases between the germline ends.

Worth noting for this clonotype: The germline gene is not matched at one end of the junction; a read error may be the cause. The CDR3 nucleotides read TGTGCCATCAGTGGTGCAGGTAACGGAGCTCTCTTT. This codes for CAISGAGNGALF. The chain couples TRBV10-3 to TRBJ1-1; no firm D call. CDR1 is ENHRY and CDR2 is SYGVKD in the germline V gene. There are 12 residues in the CDR3.

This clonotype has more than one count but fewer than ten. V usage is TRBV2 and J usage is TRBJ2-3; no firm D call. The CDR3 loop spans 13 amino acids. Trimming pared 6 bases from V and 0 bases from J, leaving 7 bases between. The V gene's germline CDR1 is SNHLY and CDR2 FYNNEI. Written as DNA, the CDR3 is TGTGCCAGCAGGCTGGGCAGCACAGATACGCAGTATTTT. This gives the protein CASRLGSTDTQYF. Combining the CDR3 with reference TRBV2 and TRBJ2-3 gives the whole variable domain EPEVTQTPSHQVTQMGQEVILRCVPISNHLYFYWYRQILGQKVEFLVSFYNNEISEKSEIFDDQFSVERPDGSNFTLKIRSTKLEDSAMYFCASRLGSTDTQYFGPGTRLTVL.

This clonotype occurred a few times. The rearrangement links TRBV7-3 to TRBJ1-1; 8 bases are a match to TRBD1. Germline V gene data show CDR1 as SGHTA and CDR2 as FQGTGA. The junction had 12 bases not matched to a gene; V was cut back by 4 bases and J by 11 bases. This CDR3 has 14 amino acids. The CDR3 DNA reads TGTGCCAGCAGCTCCTCCCCAGGGGGCGTGGCGGCTTTCTTT. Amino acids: CASSSSPGGVAAFF.

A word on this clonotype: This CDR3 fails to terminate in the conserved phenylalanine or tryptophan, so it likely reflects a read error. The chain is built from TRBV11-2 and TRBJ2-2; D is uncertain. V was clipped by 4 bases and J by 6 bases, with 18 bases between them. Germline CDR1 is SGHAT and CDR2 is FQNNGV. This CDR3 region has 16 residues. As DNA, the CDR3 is TGTGCCAGCAGCTGGCTTAGGTTCTCTCGATCCGGGGAGCTGTTTCTT. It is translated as CASSWLRFSRSGELFL.

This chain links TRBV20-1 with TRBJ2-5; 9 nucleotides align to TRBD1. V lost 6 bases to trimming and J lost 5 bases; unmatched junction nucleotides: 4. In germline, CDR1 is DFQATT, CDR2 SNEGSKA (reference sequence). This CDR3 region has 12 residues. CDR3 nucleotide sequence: TGCAGTGCCCAGACAGGGGGGGAGACCCAGTACTTC. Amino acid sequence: CSAQTGGETQYF.

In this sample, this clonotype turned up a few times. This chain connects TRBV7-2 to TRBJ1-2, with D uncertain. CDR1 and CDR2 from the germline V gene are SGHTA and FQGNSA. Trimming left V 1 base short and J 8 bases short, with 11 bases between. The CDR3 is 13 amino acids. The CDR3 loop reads CASSLDRSSGYTF. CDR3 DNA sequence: TGTGCCAGCAGCTTAGATCGGTCGAGCGGCTACACCTTC.

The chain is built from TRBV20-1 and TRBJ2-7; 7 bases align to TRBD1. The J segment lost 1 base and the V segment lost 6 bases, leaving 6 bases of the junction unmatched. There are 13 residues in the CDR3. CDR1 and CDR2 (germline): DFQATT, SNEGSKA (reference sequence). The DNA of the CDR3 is TGCAGTGCCCCGGGGACAGAATCCTACGAGCAGTACTTC. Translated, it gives CSAPGTESYEQYF.

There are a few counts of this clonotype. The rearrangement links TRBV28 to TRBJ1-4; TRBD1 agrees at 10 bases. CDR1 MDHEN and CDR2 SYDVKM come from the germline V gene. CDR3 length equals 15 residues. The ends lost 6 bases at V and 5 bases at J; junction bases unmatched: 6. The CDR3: CASSSDRGRNEKLFF. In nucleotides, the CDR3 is TGTGCCAGCAGCTCCGACAGGGGGCGGAATGAAAAACTGTTTTTT. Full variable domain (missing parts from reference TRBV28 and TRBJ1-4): DVKVTQSSRYLVKRTGEKVFLECVQDMDHENMFWYRQDPGLGLRLIYFSYDVKMKEKGDIPEGYSVSREKKERFSLILESASTNQTSMYLCASSSDRGRNEKLFFGSGTQLSVL.

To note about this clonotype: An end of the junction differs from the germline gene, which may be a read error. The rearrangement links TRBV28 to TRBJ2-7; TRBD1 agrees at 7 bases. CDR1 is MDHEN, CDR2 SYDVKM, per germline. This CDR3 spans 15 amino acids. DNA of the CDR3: TGTGCCAGCAGTTCCCGGACAGGCCTAAACTACGAGCGGTACTTC. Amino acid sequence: CASSSRTGLNYERYF.

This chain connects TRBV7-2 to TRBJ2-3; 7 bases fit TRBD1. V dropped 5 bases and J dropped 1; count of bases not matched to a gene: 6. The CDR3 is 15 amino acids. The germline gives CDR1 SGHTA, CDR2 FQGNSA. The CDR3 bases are TGTGCCAGCAGCCCATACAGGGGTGGCACAGATACGCAGTATTTT. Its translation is CASSPYRGGTDTQYF.

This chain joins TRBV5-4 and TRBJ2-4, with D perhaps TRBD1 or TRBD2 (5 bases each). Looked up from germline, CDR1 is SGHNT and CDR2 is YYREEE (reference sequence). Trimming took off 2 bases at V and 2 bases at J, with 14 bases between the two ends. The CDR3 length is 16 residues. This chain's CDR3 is CASSFGDPLTKNIQYF. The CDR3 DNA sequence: TGTGCCAGCAGCTTCGGGGACCCCTTAACCAAAAACATTCAGTACTTC.

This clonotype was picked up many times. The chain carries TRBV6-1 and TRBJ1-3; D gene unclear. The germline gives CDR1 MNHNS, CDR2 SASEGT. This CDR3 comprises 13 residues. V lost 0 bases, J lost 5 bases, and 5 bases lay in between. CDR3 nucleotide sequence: TGTGCCAGCAGTGAAGCCAGCAGAAACACCATATATTTT. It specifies CASSEASRNTIYF.

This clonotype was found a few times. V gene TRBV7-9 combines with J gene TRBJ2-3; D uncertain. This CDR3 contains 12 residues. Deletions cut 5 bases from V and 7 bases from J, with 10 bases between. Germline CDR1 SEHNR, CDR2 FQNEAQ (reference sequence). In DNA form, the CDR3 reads TGTGCCAGCAGCACTGACCGCAATACGCAGTATTTT. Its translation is CASSTDRNTQYF.

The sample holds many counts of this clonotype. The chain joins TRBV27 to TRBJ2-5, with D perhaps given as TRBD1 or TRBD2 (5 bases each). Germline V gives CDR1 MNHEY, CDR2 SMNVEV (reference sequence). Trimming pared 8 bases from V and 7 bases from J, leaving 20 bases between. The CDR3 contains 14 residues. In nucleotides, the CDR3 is TGTGCCAGCTCATGGTTGGGAGCCACAGGGACCCAGTACTTC. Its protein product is CASSWLGATGTQYF.

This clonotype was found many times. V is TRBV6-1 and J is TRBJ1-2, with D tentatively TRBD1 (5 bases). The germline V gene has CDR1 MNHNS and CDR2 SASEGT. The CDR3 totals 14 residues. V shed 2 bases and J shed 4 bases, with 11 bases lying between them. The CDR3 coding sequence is TGTGCCAGCAGTGAAACGCGTGGGGGCTATGGCTACACCTTC. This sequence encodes CASSETRGGYGYTF.

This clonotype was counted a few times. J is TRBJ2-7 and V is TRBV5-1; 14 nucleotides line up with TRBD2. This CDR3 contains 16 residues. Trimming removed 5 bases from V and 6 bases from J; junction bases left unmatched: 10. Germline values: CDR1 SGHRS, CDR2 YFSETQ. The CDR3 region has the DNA TGCGCCAGCAGGGGACGACTAGCGGGAGGGCAAGGCGAGCAGTACTTC. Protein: CASRGRLAGGQGEQYF.

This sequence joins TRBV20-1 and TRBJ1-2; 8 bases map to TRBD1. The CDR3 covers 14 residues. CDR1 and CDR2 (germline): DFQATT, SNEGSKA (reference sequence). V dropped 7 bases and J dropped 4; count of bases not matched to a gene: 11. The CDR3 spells CSGYQRQGTYGYTF. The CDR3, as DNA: TGCAGTGGATATCAGAGACAGGGGACCTATGGCTACACCTTC.

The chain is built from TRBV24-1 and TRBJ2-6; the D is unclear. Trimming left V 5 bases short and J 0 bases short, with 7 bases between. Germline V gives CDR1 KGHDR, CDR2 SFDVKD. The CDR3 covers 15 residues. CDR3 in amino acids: CATSGTASGANVLTF. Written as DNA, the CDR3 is TGTGCCACCAGTGGAACGGCCTCTGGGGCCAACGTCCTGACTTTC.

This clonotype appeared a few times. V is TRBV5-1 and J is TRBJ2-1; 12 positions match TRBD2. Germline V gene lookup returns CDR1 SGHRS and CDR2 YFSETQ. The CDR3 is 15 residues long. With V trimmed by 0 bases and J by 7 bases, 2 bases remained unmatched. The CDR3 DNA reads TGCGCCAGCAGCTTGGCCCTAGCGGGGGGGAATGAGCAGTTCTTC. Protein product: CASSLALAGGNEQFF.

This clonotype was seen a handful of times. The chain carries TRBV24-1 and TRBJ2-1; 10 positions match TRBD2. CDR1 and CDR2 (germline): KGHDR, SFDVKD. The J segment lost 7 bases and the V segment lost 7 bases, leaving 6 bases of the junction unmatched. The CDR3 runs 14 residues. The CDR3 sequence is CATRSGGARNEQFF. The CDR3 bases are TGTGCCACCAGAAGCGGGGGGGCAAGAAATGAGCAGTTCTTC.

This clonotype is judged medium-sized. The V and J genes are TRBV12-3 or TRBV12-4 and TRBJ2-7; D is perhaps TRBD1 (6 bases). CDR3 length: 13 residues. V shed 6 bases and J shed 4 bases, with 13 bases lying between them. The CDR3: CASSPTGYYEQYF. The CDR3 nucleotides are TGTGCCAGCAGCCCGACAGGCTATTACGAGCAGTACTTC.

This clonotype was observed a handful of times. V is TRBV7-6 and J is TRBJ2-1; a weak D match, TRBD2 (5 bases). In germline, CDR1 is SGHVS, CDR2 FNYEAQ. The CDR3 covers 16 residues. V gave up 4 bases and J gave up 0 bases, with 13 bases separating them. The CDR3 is CASSWEHNRSYNEQFF. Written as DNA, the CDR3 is TGTGCCAGCAGCTGGGAGCATAACCGCTCCTACAATGAGCAGTTCTTC.

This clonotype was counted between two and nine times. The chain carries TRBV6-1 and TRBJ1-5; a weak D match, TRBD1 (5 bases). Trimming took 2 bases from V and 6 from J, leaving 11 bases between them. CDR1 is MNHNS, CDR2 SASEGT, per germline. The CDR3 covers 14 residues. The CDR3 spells CASSEIRDIQPQHF. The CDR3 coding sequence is TGTGCCAGCAGTGAAATCAGGGATATTCAGCCCCAGCATTTT.

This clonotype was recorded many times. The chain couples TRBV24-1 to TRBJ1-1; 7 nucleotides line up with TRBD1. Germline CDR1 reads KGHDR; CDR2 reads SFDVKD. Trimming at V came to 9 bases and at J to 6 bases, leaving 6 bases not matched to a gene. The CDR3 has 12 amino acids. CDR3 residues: CATGQGEAEAFF. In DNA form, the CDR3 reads TGTGCCACCGGGCAGGGGGAGGCTGAAGCTTTCTTT.

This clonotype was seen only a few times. CDR3 loop: CASSPPGTSPGNTIYF. CDR3 DNA sequence: TGTGCCAGCAGCCCCCCCGGGACTAGTCCTGGAAACACCATATATTTT. The rearrangement joins TRBV3-1 to TRBJ1-3; weak D call: TRBD1 (5 bases). The CDR3 runs 16 residues. Between the trimmed V and J ends, which lost 4 bases and 2 bases, there was a span of 15 bases. Germline values: CDR1 LGHDT, CDR2 YNNKEL (reference sequence).